The 25 T cell receptor beta chains below were found in one sample sequenced in a study of OX40 agonist ivuxolimab in advanced cancers. The protocol was immunoSEQ multiplex PCR, while the TCRdb copy is restricted to in-frame clones and leaves out a portion. The table has some 100,000 clones, about 89% seen once. Sequenced material: CD4+ or CD8+ T cells sorted from blood, taken in a trial of the OX40 agonist ivuxolimab. These receptors all stem from an adult with an advanced solid tumor such as melanoma, head and neck, liver or kidney cancer.

The rearrangement joins TRBV7-8 to TRBJ2-7; unclear D gene. This CDR3 has 15 amino acids. Germline CDR1 is SGHVS and CDR2 is FQNEAQ. Between the trimmed V and J ends, which lost 7 bases and 2 bases, there was a span of 18 bases. The CDR3 protein is CASTGNLILTYEQYF. CDR3 nucleotide sequence: TGTGCCAGCACGGGTAACCTAATTTTAACCTACGAGCAGTACTTC.

This chain links TRBV11-3 with TRBJ1-4; a possible D gene is TRBD1 (6 bases). This CDR3 is built from 17 residues. Between the trimmed V and J ends, which lost 6 bases and 0 bases, there was a span of 17 bases. Germline V gene data show CDR1 as SGHNT and CDR2 as YENEEA. The CDR3: CASSPRSGTTTNEKLFF. CDR3 DNA: TGTGCCAGCAGTCCGAGGTCAGGGACAACAACTAATGAAAAACTGTTTTTT.

The chain joins TRBV5-4 to TRBJ2-1, with TRBD1 matching over 9 bases. Germline V gene sequence: CDR1 SGHNT, CDR2 YYREEE (reference sequence). V shed 0 bases and J 9 bases; nucleotides not matched to a gene: 7. The length of the CDR3 is 15 residues. The CDR3 sequence: CASSLDQTGGIEQFF. CDR3 bases: TGTGCCAGCAGCTTGGATCAGACAGGGGGAATTGAGCAGTTCTTC.

The gene calls are TRBV6-1 and TRBJ1-1; possible D gene TRBD1, 6 bases. The V gene's germline CDR1 is MNHNS and CDR2 SASEGT. This CDR3 spans 14 amino acids. V shed 2 bases and J shed 5 bases, with 12 bases lying between them. CDR3 protein: CASSEMRGRTEAFF. CDR3 DNA: TGTGCCAGCAGTGAAATGCGGGGGCGAACTGAAGCTTTCTTT.

This chain joins TRBV5-1 and TRBJ2-7; 8 bases are a match to TRBD1. The CDR3 sequence is 17 residues long. Germline V CDR1 and CDR2: SGHRS, YFSETQ. V was pared by 4 bases and J by 2 bases, with 14 bases of the junction left unmatched. For the CDR3, the DNA is TGCGCCAGCAGCCCGGCAGGGGGCCCGGGCCCGGCCTACGAGCAGTACTTC. Translating it yields CASSPAGGPGPAYEQYF.

The J gene is TRBJ2-1, the V gene TRBV27; TRBD2 agrees at 8 bases. CDR1 and CDR2 from the germline V gene are MNHEY and SMNVEV (reference sequence). The V segment lost 7 bases and the J segment 6 bases; nucleotides outside the gene matches: 14. CDR3 size: 16 residues. CDR3 sequence reads: CASKKGSGITGNEQFF. The CDR3 bases are TGTGCCAGCAAAAAGGGTAGCGGGATAACGGGCAATGAGCAGTTCTTC.

The V gene is TRBV5-1, the J gene TRBJ1-4; D gene ambiguous. Germline CDR1 is SGHRS and CDR2 is YFSETQ. Between the trimmed V and J ends, which lost 0 bases and 12 bases, there was a span of 12 bases. CDR3 length: 13 amino acids. The CDR3 nucleotides read TGCGCCAGCAGCTTGGCCGTGGCAACCCAACTGTTTTTT. This translates into CASSLAVATQLFF.

This clone was counted between two and nine times. V gene TRBV5-1 combines with J gene TRBJ1-4, with D perhaps TRBD1 (5 bases). Per germline, CDR1 SGHRS and CDR2 YFSETQ. This CDR3 is 17 amino acids long. V dropped 2 bases and J dropped 8 bases, with 22 bases sitting between them. The CDR3 loop reads CASSFGTLQNIGEKLFF. DNA for the CDR3: TGCGCCAGCAGCTTCGGGACCCTCCAAAATATCGGCGAAAAACTGTTTTTT.

The J gene is TRBJ2-3, the V gene TRBV10-3; TRBD2 aligns across 10 bases. CDR1 is ENHRY, CDR2 SYGVKD, per germline. CDR3 length: 15 residues. J was trimmed by 4 bases and V by 7 bases; bases with no gene match: 8. The CDR3 DNA is TGTGCCATCAAGGCTAGCGGGAGTTTCCCAGATACGCAGTATTTT. Its translation is CAIKASGSFPDTQYF.

The chain links TRBV30 to TRBJ1-5; no clear D. V shed 4 bases and J shed 6 bases, with 16 bases lying between them. Germline-derived CDR1 and CDR2 are GTSNPN and SVGIG (reference sequence). The CDR3 loop spans 14 amino acids. The CDR3 loop is CAWIKKGSGQPQHF. The CDR3 DNA is TGTGCCTGGATAAAGAAGGGTAGTGGTCAGCCCCAGCATTTT.

CDR3 region: CASSPQGYNEQFF. In DNA form, the CDR3 reads TGTGCCAGCAGTCCTCAGGGCTACAATGAGCAGTTCTTC. The chain employs TRBV5-6 and TRBJ2-1; D may be TRBD1 (5 bases). The CDR3 contains 13 residues. Looked up from germline, CDR1 is SGHDT and CDR2 is YYEEEE. The ends were cut back, 5 bases at V and 3 bases at J, with 9 bases in the middle.

The chain couples TRBV5-4 to TRBJ1-1, with D perhaps TRBD1 (5 bases). Germline V gene data show CDR1 as SGHNT and CDR2 as YYREEE (reference sequence). The V end lost 0 bases, the J end lost 5 bases, and 14 bases lay between the germline ends. The CDR3 loop spans 15 amino acids. The CDR3 region is CASSLAGTPSTEAFF. DNA for the CDR3: TGTGCCAGCAGCTTGGCCGGGACCCCATCGACTGAAGCTTTCTTT.

J is TRBJ2-6 and V is TRBV6-1; D is perhaps TRBD2 (5 bases). Trimming cost V 1 base and J 0 bases, with 7 bases left between them. Germline CDR1 reads MNHNS; CDR2 reads SASEGT. The CDR3 runs 16 residues. In DNA form, the CDR3 reads TGTGCCAGCAGTGAAGGCCGGGGCTCTGGGGCCAACGTCCTGACTTTC. Protein sequence: CASSEGRGSGANVLTF.

The rearrangement links TRBV4-2 to TRBJ2-1; no firm D call. Per the germline V gene, CDR1 is LGHNA and CDR2 is YNFKEQ. V was cut by 4 bases and J by 9 bases, with 10 bases left in between. The CDR3 has 12 residues. CDR3 DNA: TGTGCCAGCAGCCGTCAGGACGGTGAGCAGTTCTTC. It specifies CASSRQDGEQFF.

The chain recombines TRBV5-1 with TRBJ2-1, with 9 bases matching TRBD1. Per germline, CDR1 SGHRS and CDR2 YFSETQ. The CDR3 totals 16 residues. The V and J ends lost 1 base and 6 bases, in that order; junction bases with no gene match: 8. The CDR3 nucleotides read TGCGCCAGCAGCTTGAGGGGAGGACAGGGGAGCAATGAGCAGTTCTTC. It encodes CASSLRGGQGSNEQFF.

The chain recombines TRBV28 with TRBJ1-2; D might be TRBD1 (5 bases). The CDR3 is 15 amino acids. V dropped 5 bases and J dropped 8 bases, with 21 bases sitting between them. Germline-derived CDR1 and CDR2 are MDHEN and SYDVKM. The CDR3 protein is CASSGWDGREGGYTF. CDR3 DNA sequence: TGTGCCAGCAGTGGATGGGACGGACGTGAGGGAGGCTACACCTTC.

The rearrangement uses TRBV9 and TRBJ2-2; 7 bases line up with TRBD1. Losses at the gene ends were 3 bases for V and 1 base for J; bases not matched to a gene: 3. The CDR3 is made up of 15 amino acids. The V gene's germline CDR1 is SGDLS and CDR2 YYNGEE. CDR3 sequence: CASSDRTGNTGELFF. The DNA of the CDR3 is TGTGCCAGCAGCGACCGGACAGGGAACACCGGGGAGCTGTTTTTT.

The V and J genes are TRBV5-6 and TRBJ2-1, with 12 bases that match TRBD2. Trimming at V came to 0 bases and at J to 4 bases, leaving 11 bases not matched to a gene. Germline values: CDR1 SGHDT, CDR2 YYEEEE. The CDR3 contains 19 residues. The CDR3 sequence: CASSLEGSSGRAYYNEQFF. The CDR3 DNA reads as TGTGCCAGCAGCTTGGAGGGGTCTAGCGGGAGGGCGTATTACAATGAGCAGTTCTTC. Drawing the rest from reference TRBV5-6 and TRBJ2-1, the complete variable domain is DAGVTQSPTHLIKTRGQQVTLRCSPKSGHDTVSWYQQALGQGPQFIFQYYEEEERQRGNFPDRFSGHQFPNYSSELNVNALLLGDSALYLCASSLEGSSGRAYYNEQFFGPGTRLTVL.

The chain carries TRBV6-6 and TRBJ1-6; D is perhaps TRBD1 (6 bases). The length of the CDR3 is 15 residues. V was clipped by 4 bases and J by 8 bases, with 15 bases between them. From germline, CDR1 is MNHNY and CDR2 SVGAGI (reference sequence). This chain's CDR3 is CASSSAGGGHSPLHF. In nucleotides, the CDR3 is TGTGCCAGCAGTTCGGCGGGGGGGGGCCATTCACCCCTCCACTTT.

With respect to this clone: Other DNA sequences within the sample encode an identical CDR3. The chain uses TRBV15 and TRBJ2-5; D is unresolved. Trimming stripped 1 base from V and 1 base from J, with 4 bases between. CDR1 and CDR2 (germline): LNHNV, YYDKDF (reference sequence). This CDR3 has 13 residues. CDR3 protein: CATSRGVQETQYF. The CDR3 DNA sequence: TGTGCCACCAGCAGAGGTGTCCAAGAGACCCAGTACTTC.

V usage is TRBV5-4 and J usage is TRBJ1-1; D ambiguous. The germline gives CDR1 SGHNT, CDR2 YYREEE (reference sequence). The CDR3 covers 11 residues. V was shortened by 2 bases and J by 5 bases, with 4 bases between the two germline ends. The CDR3 reads CASSFETEAFF. In DNA, the CDR3 is TGTGCCAGCAGCTTCGAAACTGAAGCTTTCTTT.

This chain links TRBV25-1 with TRBJ1-1; D uncertain. V was trimmed by 5 bases and J by 2 bases, leaving 9 bases between them. Germline-derived CDR1 and CDR2 are MGHDK and SYGVNS. This CDR3 is 13 amino acids long. CDR3 protein: CASSQAGNTEAFF. Here the CDR3 DNA reads TGTGCCAGCAGTCAGGCGGGAAACACTGAAGCTTTCTTT.

V usage is TRBV6-5 and J usage is TRBJ1-1, with 8 bases identical to TRBD1. The CDR3 has 13 amino acids. V shed 8 bases, J shed 1 base, and the junction held 3 bases outside the gene matches. Germline-derived CDR1 and CDR2 are MNHEY and SVGAGI. CDR3 coding DNA: TGTGCCAGCGCTACAGGGGGGAACACTGAAGCTTTCTTT. It yields the protein CASATGGNTEAFF.

CDR3 sequence: CASSLGVREADTQYF. CDR3 nucleotides: TGTGCCAGCAGCTTGGGAGTTAGGGAGGCAGATACGCAGTATTTT. This chain links TRBV5-4 with TRBJ2-3, with D perhaps matching TRBD2 (6 bases). Trimming removed 0 bases from V and 4 bases from J, with 12 bases in between. The CDR3 has 15 amino acids. The germline gives CDR1 SGHNT, CDR2 YYREEE (reference sequence).

The J gene is TRBJ2-1, the V gene TRBV19; maybe TRBD2 (5 bases). In germline, CDR1 is LNHDA, CDR2 SQIVND (reference sequence). V dropped 5 bases and J dropped 5 bases, with 22 bases sitting between them. This CDR3 has 17 amino acids. As DNA, the CDR3 is TGTGCCAGTAGTTTGGTGACGGGATCCGCCAAAAACAATGAGCAGTTCTTC. This codes for CASSLVTGSAKNNEQFF.